A selection of T cell receptor beta chains follows, all from one sample in a study of blood T cells in healthy people across ages. Each CDR3 protein gets one entry after TCRdb re-called the 5' RACE reads with MiXCR. This sample has 700,000 to 800,000 distinct CDR3 sequences, with around 40% found just once. The sample comprised blood. The receptor source for this set is an older woman in good health. The CDR3 runs from the conserved cysteine through the conserved F or W. A D gene is named only where the DNA matches it firmly. Size values are once, few and many counts, or a class for expanded clones, and some rows have none.

v_gene: TRBV18; d_gene: NA; abundance: NA; j_gene: TRBJ2-3; CDR3aa: CASSPPGVRGDTQYF; CDR3nt: TGTGCCAGCTCACCACCGGGGGTACGGGGAGATACGCAGTATTTT
v_gene: TRBV4-3; d_gene: TRBD2; abundance: few; j_gene: TRBJ2-5; CDR3aa: CASSQDGTSGGETQYF; CDR3nt: TGCGCCAGCAGCCAGGACGGGACTAGCGGTGGGGAGACCCAGTACTTC
v_gene: TRBV29-1; d_gene: NA; abundance: NA; j_gene: TRBJ1-2; CDR3aa: CSASDPGYTF; CDR3nt: TGCAGCGCCTCGGACCCTGGCTACACCTTC
v_gene: TRBV5-6; d_gene: NA; abundance: NA; j_gene: TRBJ2-1; CDR3aa: CASSVDRGSNEQFF; CDR3nt: TGTGCCAGCAGCGTGGATAGGGGTTCCAATGAGCAGTTCTTC
v_gene: TRBV5-1; d_gene: TRBD2; abundance: few; j_gene: TRBJ2-5; CDR3aa: CASRSGLGETQYF; CDR3nt: TGCGCCAGCAGGTCAGGACTAGGAGAGACCCAGTACTTC
v_gene: TRBV29-1; d_gene: TRBD2; abundance: many; j_gene: TRBJ2-3; CDR3aa: CSVEGTSGGPRLITDTQYF; CDR3nt: TGCAGCGTTGAAGGTACTAGCGGGGGACCTAGATTAATCACAGATACGCAGTATTTT
v_gene: TRBV10-2; d_gene: NA; abundance: NA; j_gene: TRBJ1-5; CDR3aa: CASQAGLRGSNQPQHF; CDR3nt: TGCGCCAGCCAAGCGGGCCTCCGAGGGAGCAATCAGCCCCAGCATTTT
v_gene: TRBV12-3/TRBV12-4; d_gene: TRBD1; abundance: few; j_gene: TRBJ1-6; CDR3aa: CASSLGPTGGEYNSPLHF; CDR3nt: TGTGCCAGCAGTTTAGGCCCTACAGGGGGGGAATATAATTCACCCCTCCACTTT
v_gene: TRBV5-1; d_gene: NA; abundance: NA; j_gene: TRBJ1-4; CDR3aa: CASSSGLGREGKLFF; CDR3nt: TGCGCCAGCAGCTCCGGACTCGGGCGTGAAGGAAAACTGTTTTTT
v_gene: TRBV11-2; d_gene: TRBD1; abundance: many; j_gene: TRBJ2-7; CDR3aa: CASSPSGQGRNEQYF; CDR3nt: TGTGCCAGCAGTCCCTCGGGACAGGGGAGGAATGAGCAGTACTTC
v_gene: TRBV5-1; d_gene: NA; abundance: many; j_gene: TRBJ2-7; CDR3aa: CASSQIRGGGTYEQYF; CDR3nt: TGCGCCAGCAGCCAAATCCGCGGCGGCGGAACATACGAGCAGTACTTC
v_gene: TRBV4-3; d_gene: TRBD2; abundance: NA; j_gene: TRBJ2-2; CDR3aa: CASSQEWIAGGRTGELFF; CDR3nt: TGCGCCAGCAGCCAAGAGTGGATAGCGGGAGGGCGGACCGGGGAGCTGTTTTTT
v_gene: TRBV25-1; d_gene: NA; abundance: NA; j_gene: TRBJ1-6; CDR3aa: CASRQTDNSPLHF; CDR3nt: TGTGCCAGTCGACAGACTGATAATTCACCCCTCCACTTT
v_gene: TRBV20-1; d_gene: NA; abundance: few; j_gene: TRBJ2-4; CDR3aa: CSARDVGGIQYF; CDR3nt: TGCAGTGCTAGAGATGTAGGGGGCATTCAGTACTTC
v_gene: TRBV2; d_gene: NA; abundance: NA; j_gene: TRBJ2-4; CDR3aa: CASRSLSGSKNIQYF; CDR3nt: TGTGCCAGCAGAAGTCTTTCCGGTTCCAAAAACATTCAGTACTTC
v_gene: TRBV20-1; d_gene: NA; abundance: once; j_gene: TRBJ1-1; CDR3aa: CSARPQGGVTEAFF; CDR3nt: TGCAGTGCTAGACCACAGGGAGGAGTCACTGAAGCTTTCTTT
v_gene: TRBV7-2; d_gene: TRBD2; abundance: many; j_gene: TRBJ2-4; CDR3aa: CASSLDSGGGRIAKNIQYF; CDR3nt: TGTGCCAGCAGCTTAGACTCGGGAGGGGGTCGAATAGCCAAAAACATTCAGTACTTC
v_gene: TRBV30; d_gene: NA; abundance: NA; j_gene: TRBJ1-1; CDR3aa: CAWTGPMNTEAFF; CDR3nt: TGTGCCTGGACAGGGCCCATGAACACTGAAGCTTTCTTT
v_gene: TRBV20-1; d_gene: NA; abundance: few; j_gene: TRBJ1-5; CDR3aa: CSARQVNQPQHF; CDR3nt: TGCAGTGCTAGACAGGTTAATCAGCCCCAGCATTTT
v_gene: TRBV5-5; d_gene: NA; abundance: NA; j_gene: TRBJ2-3; CDR3aa: CASSLGGVIGTDTQYF; CDR3nt: TGTGCCAGCAGCTTGGGGGGGGTGATCGGCACAGATACGCAGTATTTT
v_gene: TRBV28; d_gene: NA; abundance: many; j_gene: TRBJ2-7; CDR3aa: CASSFRHDHEQYF; CDR3nt: TGTGCCAGCAGTTTTCGGCACGACCACGAGCAGTACTTC
v_gene: TRBV28; d_gene: NA; abundance: few; j_gene: TRBJ1-1; CDR3aa: CASSGSTDSHTEAFF; CDR3nt: TGTGCCAGCAGTGGGTCGACGGACAGTCACACTGAAGCTTTCTTT
v_gene: TRBV28; d_gene: TRBD2; abundance: many; j_gene: TRBJ2-3; CDR3aa: CASSSGTSGSRSDTQYF; CDR3nt: TGTGCCAGCAGTTCCGGGACTAGCGGGAGCCGTTCAGATACGCAGTATTTT
v_gene: TRBV9; d_gene: NA; abundance: many; j_gene: TRBJ2-6; CDR3aa: CASSATGSSGANVLTF; CDR3nt: TGTGCCAGCAGCGCAACAGGGTCCTCTGGGGCCAACGTCCTGACTTTC
v_gene: TRBV7-6; d_gene: NA; abundance: NA; j_gene: TRBJ2-7; CDR3aa: CASSPLSSSAYYEQYF; CDR3nt: TGTGCCAGCAGCCCCCTAAGCAGCAGCGCATACTACGAGCAGTACTTC
v_gene: TRBV11-2; d_gene: TRBD1; abundance: few; j_gene: TRBJ2-4; CDR3aa: CASSSPKSYQGAGNIQYF; CDR3nt: TGTGCCAGCAGCTCGCCGAAGAGTTATCAGGGGGCGGGGAACATTCAGTACTTC
v_gene: TRBV3-1; d_gene: NA; abundance: few; j_gene: TRBJ2-1; CDR3aa: CASSPPSAKGGSEQFF; CDR3nt: TGTGCCAGCAGCCCCCCGAGCGCTAAAGGAGGGAGTGAGCAGTTCTTC
v_gene: TRBV5-1; d_gene: NA; abundance: NA; j_gene: TRBJ2-3; CDR3aa: CASSLYGGPRDTQYF; CDR3nt: TGCGCCAGCAGCTTGTACGGGGGGCCCAGAGATACGCAGTATTTT
v_gene: TRBV12-3/TRBV12-4; d_gene: NA; abundance: few; j_gene: TRBJ2-7; CDR3aa: CASSTDGYEQYF; CDR3nt: TGTGCCAGCAGCACGGACGGGTACGAGCAGTACTTC
v_gene: TRBV20-1; d_gene: NA; abundance: many; j_gene: TRBJ2-6; CDR3aa: CSATSTYSGANVLTF; CDR3nt: TGCAGTGCCACATCGACCTACTCTGGGGCCAACGTCCTGACTTTC
v_gene: TRBV12-3/TRBV12-4; d_gene: TRBD2; abundance: many; j_gene: TRBJ2-5; CDR3aa: CASSFLAGARETQYF; CDR3nt: TGTGCCAGCAGTTTCCTAGCGGGAGCCCGGGAGACCCAGTACTTC
v_gene: TRBV6-6; d_gene: NA; abundance: many; j_gene: TRBJ1-2; CDR3aa: CASSPQGFYGYTF; CDR3nt: TGTGCCAGCAGCCCACAGGGTTTCTATGGCTACACCTTC
v_gene: TRBV27; d_gene: TRBD2; abundance: few; j_gene: TRBJ2-3; CDR3aa: CASGGGRRTDTQYF; CDR3nt: TGTGCCAGCGGCGGGGGTAGGCGCACAGATACGCAGTATTTT
v_gene: TRBV7-3; d_gene: NA; abundance: NA; j_gene: TRBJ2-3; CDR3aa: CASQSETRTDTQYF; CDR3nt: TGTGCCAGTCAATCCGAGACCCGCACAGATACGCAGTATTTT
v_gene: TRBV20-1; d_gene: NA; abundance: NA; j_gene: TRBJ2-1; CDR3aa: CSARGTHNEQFF; CDR3nt: TGCAGTGCTAGAGGCACCCACAATGAGCAGTTCTTC
v_gene: TRBV7-3; d_gene: NA; abundance: few; j_gene: TRBJ2-1; CDR3aa: CASKMARGNEQFF; CDR3nt: TGTGCCAGCAAAATGGCGCGAGGGAATGAGCAGTTCTTC
v_gene: TRBV20-1; d_gene: NA; abundance: NA; j_gene: TRBJ1-5; CDR3aa: CSARERVGIQPQHF; CDR3nt: TGCAGTGCTAGAGAAAGGGTGGGGATTCAGCCCCAGCATTTT
v_gene: TRBV6-2/TRBV6-3; d_gene: TRBD1; abundance: many; j_gene: TRBJ2-7; CDR3aa: CASSPGTGASYEQYF; CDR3nt: TGTGCCAGCAGCCCCGGGACAGGCGCCTCCTACGAGCAGTACTTC
v_gene: TRBV24-1; d_gene: NA; abundance: NA; j_gene: TRBJ2-6; CDR3aa: CATSDHPMSSGANVLTF; CDR3nt: TGTGCCACCAGTGACCACCCGATGTCCTCTGGGGCCAACGTCCTGACTTTC
v_gene: TRBV10-3; d_gene: TRBD2; abundance: NA; j_gene: TRBJ2-7; CDR3aa: CAISGTSLWPEQYF; CDR3nt: TGTGCCATCAGTGGGACTAGCCTTTGGCCCGAGCAGTACTTC
v_gene: TRBV25-1; d_gene: NA; abundance: NA; j_gene: TRBJ1-2; CDR3aa: CASSAREGADGYTF; CDR3nt: TGTGCCAGCAGTGCCCGAGAGGGAGCGGATGGCTACACCTTC
v_gene: TRBV7-2; d_gene: TRBD1; abundance: NA; j_gene: TRBJ2-3; CDR3aa: CASSGTGGRADTQYF; CDR3nt: TGTGCCAGCAGCGGGACAGGGGGTAGGGCAGATACGCAGTATTTT
v_gene: TRBV11-2; d_gene: NA; abundance: NA; j_gene: TRBJ2-7; CDR3aa: CASRASLSYEQYF; CDR3nt: TGTGCCAGCAGAGCCTCACTCTCCTACGAGCAGTACTTC
v_gene: TRBV7-2; d_gene: TRBD1; abundance: few; j_gene: TRBJ2-2; CDR3aa: CASRRQGTTGELFF; CDR3nt: TGTGCCAGCAGACGACAGGGAACAACCGGGGAGCTGTTTTTT
v_gene: TRBV9; d_gene: NA; abundance: NA; j_gene: TRBJ2-3; CDR3aa: CASSGGIGFPDTQYF; CDR3nt: TGTGCCAGCAGCGGGGGAATAGGGTTCCCAGATACGCAGTATTTT
v_gene: TRBV12-3/TRBV12-4; d_gene: NA; abundance: few; j_gene: TRBJ2-1; CDR3aa: CASSGTHNEQFF; CDR3nt: TGTGCCAGCAGTGGGACGCACAATGAGCAGTTCTTC
v_gene: TRBV4-3; d_gene: NA; abundance: NA; j_gene: TRBJ1-5; CDR3aa: CASSQGSGDSNQPQHF; CDR3nt: TGCGCCAGCAGCCAAGGGTCTGGGGATAGCAATCAGCCCCAGCATTTT
v_gene: TRBV5-1; d_gene: NA; abundance: NA; j_gene: TRBJ1-6; CDR3aa: CASSWDQGWNSPLHF; CDR3nt: TGCGCCAGCAGCTGGGACCAGGGATGGAATTCACCCCTCCACTTT
v_gene: TRBV12-3/TRBV12-4; d_gene: TRBD2; abundance: NA; j_gene: TRBJ2-3; CDR3aa: CASSPGLAGGFTDTQYF; CDR3nt: TGTGCCAGCAGTCCCGGACTAGCGGGGGGGTTCACAGATACGCAGTATTTT
v_gene: TRBV6-1; d_gene: NA; abundance: few; j_gene: TRBJ2-7; CDR3aa: CASSMTEKGEQYF; CDR3nt: TGTGCCAGCTCAATGACAGAGAAGGGCGAGCAGTACTTC
v_gene: TRBV5-5; d_gene: TRBD2; abundance: few; j_gene: TRBJ2-7; CDR3aa: CASSLELAGYEQYF; CDR3nt: TGTGCCAGCAGCTTGGAGCTAGCGGGTTACGAGCAGTACTTC
v_gene: TRBV20-1; d_gene: NA; abundance: NA; j_gene: TRBJ2-1; CDR3aa: CSARSPEEPYNEQFF; CDR3nt: TGCAGTGCTAGGAGCCCGGAGGAACCCTACAATGAGCAGTTCTTC
v_gene: TRBV12-3/TRBV12-4; d_gene: NA; abundance: many; j_gene: TRBJ1-2; CDR3aa: CASSFTGYGYTF; CDR3nt: TGTGCCAGCAGTTTTACAGGGTATGGCTACACCTTC
v_gene: TRBV29-1; d_gene: TRBD2; abundance: NA; j_gene: TRBJ2-5; CDR3aa: CSVAVGGPSNEQYF; CDR3nt: TGCAGCGTCGCAGTGGGAGGGCCGTCGAATGAGCAGTACTTC